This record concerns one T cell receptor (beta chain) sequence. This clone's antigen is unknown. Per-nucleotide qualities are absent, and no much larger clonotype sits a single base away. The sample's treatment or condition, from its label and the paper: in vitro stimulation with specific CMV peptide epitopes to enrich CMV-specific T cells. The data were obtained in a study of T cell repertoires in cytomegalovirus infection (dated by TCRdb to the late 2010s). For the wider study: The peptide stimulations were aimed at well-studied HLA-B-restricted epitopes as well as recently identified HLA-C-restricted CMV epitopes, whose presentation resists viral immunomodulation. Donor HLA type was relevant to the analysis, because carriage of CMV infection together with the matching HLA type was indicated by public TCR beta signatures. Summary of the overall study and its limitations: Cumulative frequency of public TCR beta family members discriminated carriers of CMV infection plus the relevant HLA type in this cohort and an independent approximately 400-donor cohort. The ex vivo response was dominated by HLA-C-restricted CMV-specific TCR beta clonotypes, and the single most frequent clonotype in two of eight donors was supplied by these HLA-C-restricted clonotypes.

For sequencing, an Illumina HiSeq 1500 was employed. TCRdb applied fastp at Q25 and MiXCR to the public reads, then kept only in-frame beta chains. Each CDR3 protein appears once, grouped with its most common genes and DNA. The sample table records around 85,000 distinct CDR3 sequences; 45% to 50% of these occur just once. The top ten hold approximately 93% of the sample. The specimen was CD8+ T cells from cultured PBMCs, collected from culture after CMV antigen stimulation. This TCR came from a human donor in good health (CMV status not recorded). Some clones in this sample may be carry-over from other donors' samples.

The CDR3 is CASSWGTGKIQPQHF. The DNA sequence is given as TGTGCCAGCAGCTGGGGGACAGGGAAAATTCAGCCCCAGCATTTT. In this chain, TRBV5-6 is recombined with TRBJ1-5, and TRBD1 aligns with 9 junction nucleotides. CDR1 and CDR2 are drawn from the germline V gene: SGHDT, YYEEEE. Reading from cysteine to phenylalanine, the CDR3 counts 15 amino acids. The entry retains the CDR3 DNA only, 45 bases that are in frame from base 1. Trimming leaves V shorter by 3 bases and J shorter by 6 bases, with the junction holding 7 bases beyond the gene matches.